This paragraph covers one T cell receptor beta chain sequence. The sample comes from a study of blood T cell repertoires in COVID-19. Participant ages covered 18 to 89 years across about two dozen US areas. Two negative PCRs, clearance, or symptom resolution were required of recovered Cohort 3 donors. From germline, CDR1 is DFQATT and CDR2 SNEGSKA (reference sequence). The CDR3 runs 11 residues. V dropped 2 bases and J dropped 9 bases, with 8 bases sitting between them. Method: immunoSEQ multiplex PCR; TCRdb's copy keeps in-frame clones and lacks some. Among about 180,000 clones listed, around 86% were seen once.

The rearrangement joins TRBV20-1 to TRBJ2-1; unclear D gene. The origin of this receptor is a woman in her thirties who had recovered from COVID-19. Sequencing used PBMCs or T cells enriched from blood (not recorded which). The CDR3, as DNA: TGCAGTGCTAGACTAGTTCTTGAGCAGTTCTTC. Protein product: CSARLVLEQFF.